This TCR beta chain was recovered during a study of cytomegalovirus exposure and HLA in healthy donors. General study points: Later analysis identified about 18,000 TCR beta sequences associated with HLA alleles, using a false discovery rate threshold of 0.05. With later analysis, a missense DCLRE1C variant became linked to TCR beta V- and J-gene trimming. Versus the roughly 670-donor mean, an Asian-associated ancestry cluster reportedly showed fewer N-insertions in a later analysis. CMV antigen specificity was confirmed in vitro for three CMV-associated chains.

The primer mix had 60 Vbeta and 13 Jbeta primers. The protocol was immunoSEQ multiplex PCR, while the TCRdb copy is restricted to in-frame clones and leaves out a portion. Seen here are 90,000 to 100,000 clones, around 67% observed once, and the top ten hold 2% to 2.5%. Germline CDR1 is SGHTA and CDR2 is FQGNSA. V lost 2 bases, J lost 4 bases, and 4 bases stayed unmatched. This CDR3 is 16 amino acids long. Comment on this clone: Its antigen is as yet unknown.

This sequence was found in a man aged 50 to 60 in good health and CMV-seronegative. Sequencing was done on a sample of PBMCs. V and J are TRBV7-2 and TRBJ2-2, with 10 bases matching TRBD1. The CDR3 spells CASSLWTGGSTGELFF. As DNA, the CDR3 is TGTGCCAGCAGCTTATGGACAGGGGGTAGCACCGGGGAGCTGTTTTTT.